The sequence of this T cell receptor beta chain was determined in a study of cytomegalovirus exposure and HLA in healthy donors. This clone was seen more than once but under ten times. The PCR was carried out with 60 Vbeta primers and 13 Jbeta primers. This table comes from immunoSEQ multiplex PCR, and its TCRdb copy is limited to in-frame clones, with some not included. The sample includes 50,000 or so clones, around 70% of them seen just once. The germline V gene encodes CDR1 LGHNA and CDR2 YNFKEQ. This CDR3 has 14 amino acids. Unmatched junction bases numbered 8, after V lost 3 bases and J lost 8 bases.

The chain uses TRBV4-2 and TRBJ1-2; TRBD1 matches at 8 bases. The sequence came from a woman aged 45-60 years in good health and CMV-seronegative. The sample was PBMCs. CDR3 coding DNA: TGTGCCAGCAGCCAGGACAGGGTCCTGTGGGGCTACACCTTC. Translating it yields CASSQDRVLWGYTF.